The rows below give T cell receptor beta chains drawn from one sample of a study of cytomegalovirus exposure and HLA in healthy donors. Assay: immunoSEQ multiplex PCR; the TCRdb copy retains only in-frame clones and omits some. The top ten hold about 1.7% of the sample, which has 95,000 to 150,000 clones, roughly 80% seen once. Sequenced input: PBMCs. The receptors originated from a man between 18 and 35 years old in good health and CMV-seronegative. Each CDR3 is given with its conserved first and last residue. The D gene is left open where the match is weak. Where a row states a size, it is once, few, many or the class of an expanded clone; other rows omit it.

v_gene: TRBV12-5; d_gene: TRBD1; abundance: .; j_gene: TRBJ1-4; CDR3nt: TGTGCTAGTGGTTTGATGGGGACAGGTTCGCCCCCGAAAGAAAAACTGTTTTTT; CDR3aa: CASGLMGTGSPPKEKLFF
v_gene: TRBV5-4; d_gene: TRBD1; abundance: .; j_gene: TRBJ2-1; CDR3nt: TGTGCCAGCAGCTTGTACAGGGGGCAAGTCAATGAGCAGTTCTTC; CDR3aa: CASSLYRGQVNEQFF
v_gene: TRBV11-2; d_gene: TRBD1; abundance: .; j_gene: TRBJ2-7; CDR3nt: TGTGCCAGCAGCACGGGACAGTTCTACGAGCAGTACTTC; CDR3aa: CASSTGQFYEQYF
v_gene: TRBV9; d_gene: TRBD2; abundance: .; j_gene: TRBJ2-3; CDR3nt: TGTGCCAGCAGCGTAAGTCCCGGGGGACTAGCGGCAGATACGCAGTATTTT; CDR3aa: CASSVSPGGLAADTQYF
v_gene: TRBV6-5; d_gene: .; abundance: .; j_gene: TRBJ2-7; CDR3nt: TGTGCCAGCAGTTTAGGGGACTACGAGCAGTACTTC; CDR3aa: CASSLGDYEQYF
v_gene: TRBV27; d_gene: .; abundance: once; j_gene: TRBJ2-5; CDR3nt: TGTGCCAGCAGTTTATCAGGCTGGGGACTCGTCCAAGAGACCCAGTACTTC; CDR3aa: CASSLSGWGLVQETQYF
v_gene: TRBV9; d_gene: TRBD2; abundance: .; j_gene: TRBJ2-5; CDR3nt: TGTGCCAGCAGCGTAGGAGCGGGGAAGACCCAGTACTTC; CDR3aa: CASSVGAGKTQYF
v_gene: TRBV7-7; d_gene: .; abundance: .; j_gene: TRBJ2-7; CDR3nt: TGTGCCAGCAGCCTCCGGACAGACTCCTACGAGCAGTACTTC; CDR3aa: CASSLRTDSYEQYF
v_gene: TRBV5-1; d_gene: .; abundance: once; j_gene: TRBJ2-7; CDR3nt: TGCGCCAGCAGCCCGAATCCGGTCTACAACTACGAGCAGTACTTC; CDR3aa: CASSPNPVYNYEQYF
v_gene: TRBV15; d_gene: TRBD1; abundance: .; j_gene: TRBJ1-2; CDR3nt: TGTGCCACCAGCAGAGAACTCTCTTGGCAGGGGGCTGACTACACCTTC; CDR3aa: CATSRELSWQGADYTF
v_gene: TRBV9; d_gene: .; abundance: .; j_gene: TRBJ2-2; CDR3nt: TGTGCCAGCAGCGTAGTACCAGGGAACACCGGGGAGCTGTTTTTT; CDR3aa: CASSVVPGNTGELFF
v_gene: TRBV7-2; d_gene: .; abundance: .; j_gene: TRBJ1-6; CDR3nt: TGTGCCAGCAGTCTAGGTTTAGCATCCCTCCACTTT; CDR3aa: CASSLGLASLHF
v_gene: TRBV6-1; d_gene: .; abundance: .; j_gene: TRBJ1-1; CDR3nt: TGTGCCAGCAGTGAAGGTTCCGCAGGGAACACTGAAGCTTTCTTT; CDR3aa: CASSEGSAGNTEAFF
v_gene: TRBV5-4; d_gene: .; abundance: once; j_gene: TRBJ1-2; CDR3nt: TGTGCCACCACGAGTGGAGGGCACTATGGCTACACCTTC; CDR3aa: CATTSGGHYGYTF
v_gene: TRBV7-9; d_gene: TRBD1; abundance: once; j_gene: TRBJ1-1; CDR3nt: TGTTCCAGCAGCCCTAACAGGGGGCAGAGCACTGAAGCTTTCTTT; CDR3aa: CSSSPNRGQSTEAFF
v_gene: TRBV5-1; d_gene: TRBD1; abundance: .; j_gene: TRBJ1-1; CDR3nt: TGCGCCAGCAGCCTCCCGACAGGGGTTGTCACTGAAGCTTTCTTT; CDR3aa: CASSLPTGVVTEAFF
v_gene: TRBV19; d_gene: .; abundance: few; j_gene: TRBJ1-4; CDR3nt: TGTGCCAGCCGTTCAGGGAATAATGAAAAACTGTTTTTT; CDR3aa: CASRSGNNEKLFF
v_gene: TRBV29-1; d_gene: TRBD1; abundance: .; j_gene: TRBJ2-3; CDR3nt: TGCAGCGTTGAAGCATGGGACAGAGACGCAGATACGCAGTATTTT; CDR3aa: CSVEAWDRDADTQYF
v_gene: TRBV14; d_gene: TRBD1; abundance: .; j_gene: TRBJ2-7; CDR3nt: TGTGCCAGCAGCCCGCCGGGACAGGGGCCCTCCGAGCAGTACTTC; CDR3aa: CASSPPGQGPSEQYF
v_gene: TRBV5-6; d_gene: TRBD1; abundance: .; j_gene: TRBJ2-5; CDR3nt: TGTGCCAGCAGCCGGGACAGGGAAGAGACCCAGTACTTC; CDR3aa: CASSRDREETQYF
v_gene: TRBV6-5; d_gene: TRBD1; abundance: few; j_gene: TRBJ1-4; CDR3nt: TGTGCCAGCAGTGGACAGGAGGGGAGTAAAAAACTGTTTTTT; CDR3aa: CASSGQEGSKKLFF
v_gene: TRBV9; d_gene: .; abundance: few; j_gene: TRBJ1-1; CDR3nt: TGTGCCAGCAGCGTAGTATCAGTAAACACTGAAGCTTTCTTT; CDR3aa: CASSVVSVNTEAFF
v_gene: TRBV7-8; d_gene: .; abundance: .; j_gene: TRBJ2-7; CDR3nt: TGTGCCAGCAGCCGGGGGGCAGTCTACGAGCAGTACTTC; CDR3aa: CASSRGAVYEQYF
v_gene: TRBV2; d_gene: TRBD1; abundance: .; j_gene: TRBJ2-7; CDR3nt: TGTGCCAGCAGCGCCGGGACAGGGAAGAACGAGCAGTACTTC; CDR3aa: CASSAGTGKNEQYF
v_gene: TRBV7-2; d_gene: TRBD1; abundance: few; j_gene: TRBJ1-5; CDR3nt: TGTGCCAGCAGCTTAAAACAGGGGGATCAGCCCCAGCATTTT; CDR3aa: CASSLKQGDQPQHF
v_gene: TRBV6-1; d_gene: TRBD1; abundance: .; j_gene: TRBJ1-2; CDR3nt: TGTGCCAGCACCCTTACAGGGGGCTGGGGCTACACCTTC; CDR3aa: CASTLTGGWGYTF
v_gene: TRBV11-2; d_gene: TRBD1; abundance: .; j_gene: TRBJ1-4; CDR3nt: TGTGCCAGCTCTACAGGGGCAAGGGTTGAAAAACTGTTTTTT; CDR3aa: CASSTGARVEKLFF
v_gene: TRBV19; d_gene: TRBD1; abundance: .; j_gene: TRBJ1-2; CDR3nt: TGTGCCAGTAGTCCGACAGGGTATGGCTACACCTTC; CDR3aa: CASSPTGYGYTF
v_gene: TRBV10-2; d_gene: TRBD1; abundance: .; j_gene: TRBJ1-1; CDR3nt: TGCGCCAGCAGTGAAAAGGACAGGGGGCGGCTCGACACTGAAGCTTTCTTT; CDR3aa: CASSEKDRGRLDTEAFF
v_gene: TRBV6-1; d_gene: TRBD1; abundance: .; j_gene: TRBJ1-6; CDR3nt: TGTGCCAGCAGTGAGACAGGGGGTCGATCGGCCCTCCACTTT; CDR3aa: CASSETGGRSALHF
v_gene: TRBV6-5; d_gene: TRBD2; abundance: .; j_gene: TRBJ2-3; CDR3nt: TGTGCCAGCAGGCGGGGGGGCACAGATACGCAGTATTTT; CDR3aa: CASRRGGTDTQYF
v_gene: TRBV18; d_gene: .; abundance: .; j_gene: TRBJ1-1; CDR3nt: TGTGCCAGCTCACCACAAGGGGCAGTAAACACTGAAGCTTTCTTT; CDR3aa: CASSPQGAVNTEAFF
v_gene: TRBV9; d_gene: TRBD2; abundance: .; j_gene: TRBJ2-7; CDR3nt: TGTGCCAGCAGCGCTAGCGGGGAGCACGAGCAGTACTTC; CDR3aa: CASSASGEHEQYF
v_gene: TRBV9; d_gene: TRBD1; abundance: .; j_gene: TRBJ2-5; CDR3nt: TGTGCCAGCAGCGTAGGGGACAGGGGGGAGACCCAGTACTTC; CDR3aa: CASSVGDRGETQYF
v_gene: TRBV14; d_gene: TRBD1; abundance: .; j_gene: TRBJ1-1; CDR3nt: TGTGCCAGCAGCCGGGACAGGGGGCAGTTTACTGAAGCTTTCTTT; CDR3aa: CASSRDRGQFTEAFF
v_gene: TRBV15; d_gene: TRBD1; abundance: .; j_gene: TRBJ1-5; CDR3nt: TGTGCCACCAGTCCCACCACAGGGGGGCACCAGCCCCAGCATTTT; CDR3aa: CATSPTTGGHQPQHF
v_gene: TRBV6-1; d_gene: .; abundance: .; j_gene: TRBJ1-2; CDR3nt: TGTGCCAGCAGTGAAGAGGAGGTTGGCGGCTACACCTTC; CDR3aa: CASSEEEVGGYTF
v_gene: TRBV6-6; d_gene: TRBD1; abundance: few; j_gene: TRBJ2-7; CDR3nt: TGTGCCAGCAGTGGACAGGGGGGCTCCTACGAGCAGTACTTC; CDR3aa: CASSGQGGSYEQYF
v_gene: TRBV6-6; d_gene: .; abundance: once; j_gene: TRBJ2-5; CDR3nt: TGTGCCAGCAGCCTGGATGGCGGGGTTGGAGAGACCCAGTACTTC; CDR3aa: CASSLDGGVGETQYF
v_gene: TRBV6-6; d_gene: TRBD2; abundance: .; j_gene: TRBJ2-5; CDR3nt: TGTGCCGGTCGATCTAGCGGACAAGAGACCCAGTACTTC; CDR3aa: CAGRSSGQETQYF
v_gene: TRBV6-5; d_gene: TRBD2; abundance: once; j_gene: TRBJ2-1; CDR3nt: TGTGCCAGCAGTAAAAGCGGGGGGTTATACAATGAGCAGTTCTTC; CDR3aa: CASSKSGGLYNEQFF
v_gene: TRBV18; d_gene: TRBD1; abundance: .; j_gene: TRBJ2-4; CDR3nt: TGTGCCAGCTCACCCTCAGGGGGTGGCAAAAACATTCAGTACTTC; CDR3aa: CASSPSGGGKNIQYF
v_gene: TRBV5-4; d_gene: .; abundance: few; j_gene: TRBJ1-2; CDR3nt: TGTGCCAGCAGCTTAGCCTCCGGCCGGGGCTATGGCTACACCTTC; CDR3aa: CASSLASGRGYGYTF
v_gene: TRBV19; d_gene: .; abundance: .; j_gene: TRBJ1-1; CDR3nt: TGTGCCAGTAGTATAACGGTGAACACTGAAGCTTTCTTT; CDR3aa: CASSITVNTEAFF
v_gene: TRBV7-3; d_gene: .; abundance: .; j_gene: TRBJ1-4; CDR3nt: TGTGCCAGCAGCTTAAGGCGGTCCTCTAATGAAAAACTGTTTTTT; CDR3aa: CASSLRRSSNEKLFF
v_gene: TRBV4-1; d_gene: TRBD1; abundance: .; j_gene: TRBJ2-6; CDR3nt: TGCGCCAGCAGCCCTGGGACAGCCTTCGGAGTAGGGGCCAACGTCCTGACTTTC; CDR3aa: CASSPGTAFGVGANVLTF
v_gene: TRBV23-1; d_gene: .; abundance: .; j_gene: TRBJ1-5; CDR3nt: TGCGCCAGCAGTCAAAGAGACAGTCATAGCAATCAGCCCCAGCATTTT; CDR3aa: CASSQRDSHSNQPQHF